This passage covers 25 T cell receptor beta chains from one sample sequenced in a study of CD8+ T cells in alopecia areata. In each case, RNA was isolated and then reverse transcribed into cDNA as the sequencing template. Sequenced by immunoSEQ multiplex PCR; TCRdb stores in-frame clones only, minus some. The sample lists almost 250,000 clones, roughly two thirds occurring once. The sequencing used CD4+ T cells sorted from blood, collected at week 0. All receptors derive from a human donor with alopecia areata.

V usage is TRBV9 and J usage is TRBJ2-6; D is undetermined. There are 14 residues in the CDR3. Germline loops: CDR1 SGDLS, CDR2 YYNGEE. With 3 bases removed from V and 0 bases from J, the gap between germline ends came to 4 bases. CDR3 amino acids: CASSALSGANVLTF. The CDR3 region has the DNA TGTGCCAGCAGCGCTCTCTCTGGGGCCAACGTCCTGACTTTC.

V usage is TRBV6-5 and J usage is TRBJ2-3; a weak D match, TRBD2 (6 bases). Germline V gene sequence: CDR1 MNHEY, CDR2 SVGAGI. The V end was cut by 5 bases, the J end by 0 bases, with 12 bases between. The CDR3 has 15 residues. The DNA for the CDR3 is TGTGCCAGCAGTCATTTAGCGGCTAGCACAGATACGCAGTATTTT. The encoded protein is CASSHLAASTDTQYF.

V gene TRBV29-1 combines with J gene TRBJ1-2, with D perhaps matching TRBD1 (5 bases). Trimming shortened V by 6 bases and J by 3 bases, and 11 bases separated the two germline ends. Germline V gives CDR1 SQVTM, CDR2 ANQGSEA. CDR3 size: 12 residues. The CDR3 DNA follows: TGCAGCGTGCGAGGGGTTGACTATGGCTACACCTTC. It is translated as CSVRGVDYGYTF.

The rearrangement joins TRBV2 to TRBJ2-1; D is undetermined. Trimming stripped 7 bases from V and 3 bases from J, with 4 bases between. From germline, CDR1 is SNHLY and CDR2 FYNNEI. This CDR3 is 11 amino acids long. CDR3 DNA: TGTGCCAGCACGGTCTACAATGAGCAGTTCTTC. This codes for CASTVYNEQFF.

The count of this clone is one. The V call is TRBV6-5, the J call TRBJ1-2; D may be TRBD1 (6 bases). CDR1 MNHEY and CDR2 SVGAGI come from the germline V gene. V lost 5 bases and J lost 1, with 11 bases in between. The CDR3 covers 14 residues. The CDR3 protein is CASSLDRLNYGYTF. The DNA of the CDR3 is TGTGCCAGCAGTCTCGACAGGCTTAACTATGGCTACACCTTC.

The rearrangement uses TRBV6-5 and TRBJ1-1; 7 bases map to TRBD1. This CDR3 is built from 15 residues. J gave up 2 bases and V 0 bases, and 3 bases lay outside the gene matches. Germline loops: CDR1 MNHEY, CDR2 SVGAGI. This CDR3 reads CASSYSNRGNTEAFF. The DNA for the CDR3 is TGTGCCAGCAGTTACTCGAACAGGGGTAACACTGAAGCTTTCTTT.

The chain combines TRBV2 with TRBJ2-1; 12 nucleotides line up with TRBD1. Germline-derived CDR1 and CDR2 are SNHLY and FYNNEI. This CDR3 comprises 13 residues. Trimming at V came to 6 bases and at J to 7 bases, leaving 1 base not matched to a gene. The CDR3: CASRGQGANEQFF. The CDR3 coding sequence is TGTGCCAGCAGGGGACAGGGGGCTAATGAGCAGTTCTTC.

The DNA for the CDR3 is TGCAGCGTTTTTGACCGGACTAGGAGCACAGATACGCAGTATTTT. Translating it yields CSVFDRTRSTDTQYF. The chain recombines TRBV29-1 with TRBJ2-3; TRBD2 aligns across 7 bases. Germline V gene sequence: CDR1 SQVTM, CDR2 ANQGSEA. This CDR3 spans 15 amino acids. Losses at the gene ends were 5 bases for V and 0 bases for J; bases not matched to a gene: 8.

J is TRBJ2-1 and V is TRBV25-1; D gene unclear. V lost 0 bases to trimming and J lost 4 bases, with 7 bases between them. Germline V gives CDR1 MGHDK, CDR2 SYGVNS. The CDR3 totals 14 residues. In nucleotides, the CDR3 is TGTGCCAGCAGTGAATATACCAGGTACAATGAGCAGTTCTTC. As protein: CASSEYTRYNEQFF.

The gene calls are TRBV5-1 and TRBJ2-1, with D tentatively TRBD1 or TRBD2 (5 bases each). Trimming removed 0 bases at V and 0 bases at J, with 10 bases between. This CDR3 comprises 16 residues. Germline loops: CDR1 SGHRS, CDR2 YFSETQ. The CDR3 DNA is TGCGCCAGCAGCTTGGGAGGGGCAAGCTCCTACAATGAGCAGTTCTTC. This gives the protein CASSLGGASSYNEQFF.

The chain couples TRBV30 to TRBJ2-1, with a tentative D call TRBD2 (5 bases). The CDR3 length is 11 residues. Trimming stripped 1 base from V and 11 bases from J, with 9 bases between. The germline gives CDR1 GTSNPN, CDR2 SVGIG (reference sequence). The CDR3 here is CAWSDLGKQFF. The CDR3 DNA reads as TGTGCCTGGAGTGACCTCGGGAAGCAGTTCTTC.

About this clone itself: Other nucleotide sequences in the sample specify the same CDR3. The chain combines TRBV27 with TRBJ2-1, with 7 bases aligning to TRBD1. With V trimmed by 4 bases and J by 10 bases, 4 bases remained unmatched. CDR1 MNHEY and CDR2 SMNVEV come from the germline V gene (reference sequence). There are 12 residues in the CDR3. The CDR3 reads CASSSTGLEQFF. CDR3 sequence (DNA): TGTGCCAGCAGTTCGACAGGGTTGGAGCAGTTCTTC.

The V call is TRBV27, the J call TRBJ1-2; 10 bases map to TRBD1. Trimming took 5 bases from V and 8 from J; bases not matched to a gene: 11. The CDR3 length is 15 residues. In germline, CDR1 is MNHEY, CDR2 SMNVEV (reference sequence). CDR3 nucleotide sequence: TGTGCCAGCAGTCCCAGACAGGGGGCCCGGTTGGGCTACACCTTC. Translating gives CASSPRQGARLGYTF.

This clone was seen more than once but under ten times. The same CDR3 can be traced to other DNA sequences in this sample. This chain connects TRBV30 to TRBJ1-2; no definite D call. CDR3 size: 11 residues. Germline V lookup: CDR1 GTSNPN, CDR2 SVGIG (reference sequence). The V and J ends lost 1 base and 2 bases respectively, with 2 bases between them. The CDR3 DNA is TGTGCCTGGAGTGACAACTATGGCTACACCTTC. Amino acids: CAWSDNYGYTF.

This clone was seen a few times. This chain uses TRBV7-2 with TRBJ2-5; no clear D. V lost 5 bases, J lost 5 bases, and 9 bases lay in between. Germline V gene lookup returns CDR1 SGHTA and CDR2 FQGNSA. CDR3 length: 12 residues. This chain's CDR3 is CASSQGRETQYF. CDR3 DNA: TGTGCCAGCAGCCAAGGACGGGAGACCCAGTACTTC.

The chain joins TRBV13 to TRBJ1-4, with D possibly being TRBD1 (5 bases). The ends were cut back, 3 bases at V and 0 bases at J, with 23 bases in the middle. Germline CDR1 is PRHDT and CDR2 is FYEKMQ (reference sequence). CDR3 size: 20 residues. This chain's CDR3 is CASSFKMTAGGRATNEKLFF. The CDR3 DNA reads TGTGCCAGCAGCTTTAAAATGACCGCCGGGGGTCGGGCAACTAATGAAAAACTGTTTTTT.

This clone was picked up one time. The chain is built from TRBV11-2 and TRBJ2-2, with D unclear. This CDR3 is 16 amino acids long. The V end was cut by 5 bases, the J end by 2 bases, with 15 bases between. CDR1 SGHAT and CDR2 FQNNGV come from the germline V gene. The CDR3 region has the DNA TGTGCCAGCAGCCTCCGACAAGGCCTTAACACCGGGGAGCTGTTTTTT. Translation gives CASSLRQGLNTGELFF.

This clone showed up just a few times. The chain uses TRBV19 and TRBJ2-6, with 9 positions matching TRBD1. In germline, CDR1 is LNHDA, CDR2 SQIVND (reference sequence). The J segment lost 4 bases and the V segment lost 3 bases, leaving 7 bases of the junction unmatched. The CDR3 loop spans 17 amino acids. CDR3 DNA: TGTGCCAGTAGTATCAACAGGGGGCGAGCAGGGGCCAACGTCCTGACTTTC. Translated: CASSINRGRAGANVLTF.

This chain uses TRBV7-2 with TRBJ1-6, with TRBD1 matching 7 bases. This CDR3 region has 16 residues. V was clipped by 1 base and J by 6 bases; unmatched bases: 6. Germline CDR1 and CDR2: SGHTA and FQGNSA. The CDR3 coding sequence is TGTGCCAGCAGCTTAGTTGAGGGGGCGTTTAATTCACCCCTCCACTTT. Translating gives CASSLVEGAFNSPLHF.

The J gene is TRBJ2-1, the V gene TRBV7-2; D is unresolved. CDR1 SGHTA and CDR2 FQGNSA come from the germline V gene. This CDR3 is built from 12 residues. V gave up 3 bases and J gave up 10 bases, with 10 bases separating them. The CDR3 bases are TGTGCCAGCAGCTTCGACCTTGCGGAGCAGTTCTTC. This gives the protein CASSFDLAEQFF.

This chain uses TRBV9 with TRBJ2-3; D is uncertain. Deletions cut 3 bases from V and 7 bases from J, with 9 bases between. Germline CDR1 SGDLS, CDR2 YYNGEE. The CDR3 contains 12 residues. CDR3 loop: CASSEGWNTQYF. CDR3 sequence (DNA): TGTGCCAGCAGCGAAGGGTGGAATACGCAGTATTTT.

This clone was seen a few times. The chain links TRBV4-3 to TRBJ1-1; no reliable D call. This CDR3 has 18 residues. Trimming shortened V by 0 bases and J by 4 bases, and 21 bases separated the two germline ends. Germline loops: CDR1 LGHNA, CDR2 YSLEER. CDR3 nucleotides: TGCGCCAGCAGCCAAGATCAGGCCGACCTAAATCTGGGCACTGAAGCTTTCTTT. Translation gives CASSQDQADLNLGTEAFF.

On this clone itself: One end of the junction fails to match germline, which may point to a read error. This chain links TRBV5-4 with TRBJ1-1, with D unresolved. The CDR3 spans 13 residues. Germline loops: CDR1 SGHNT, CDR2 YYREEE (reference sequence). CDR3 residues: CASSARENTEAFF. In DNA, the CDR3 is TGCGCCAGCAGCGCGAGAGAAAACACTGAAGCTTTCTTT. Together with reference TRBV5-4 and TRBJ1-1, the CDR3 gives the full variable domain: ETGVTQSPTHLIKTRGQQVTLRCSSQSGHNTVSWYQQALGQGPQFIFQYYREEENGRGNFPPRFSGLQFPNYSSELNVNALELDDSALYLCASSARENTEAFFGQGTRLTVV.

The gene calls are TRBV2 and TRBJ2-1; 8 bases align to TRBD1. CDR1 is SNHLY, CDR2 FYNNEI, per germline. The V and J ends lost 3 bases and 5 bases, in that order; junction bases with no gene match: 6. The CDR3 is made up of 15 amino acids. For the CDR3, the DNA is TGTGCCAGCAGTGACCGCCAGGGGGCTAACAATGAGCAGTTCTTC. Protein: CASSDRQGANNEQFF.

The gene calls are TRBV5-4 and TRBJ2-6, with TRBD2 matching 7 bases. The CDR3 consists of 17 residues. The germline gives CDR1 SGHNT, CDR2 YYREEE (reference sequence). Unmatched junction bases numbered 7, after V lost 4 bases and J lost 0 bases. The CDR3 DNA reads as TGTGCCAGCAGCCCGCGGGGGTTGGGCTCTGGGGCCAACGTCCTGACTTTC. This sequence encodes CASSPRGLGSGANVLTF.